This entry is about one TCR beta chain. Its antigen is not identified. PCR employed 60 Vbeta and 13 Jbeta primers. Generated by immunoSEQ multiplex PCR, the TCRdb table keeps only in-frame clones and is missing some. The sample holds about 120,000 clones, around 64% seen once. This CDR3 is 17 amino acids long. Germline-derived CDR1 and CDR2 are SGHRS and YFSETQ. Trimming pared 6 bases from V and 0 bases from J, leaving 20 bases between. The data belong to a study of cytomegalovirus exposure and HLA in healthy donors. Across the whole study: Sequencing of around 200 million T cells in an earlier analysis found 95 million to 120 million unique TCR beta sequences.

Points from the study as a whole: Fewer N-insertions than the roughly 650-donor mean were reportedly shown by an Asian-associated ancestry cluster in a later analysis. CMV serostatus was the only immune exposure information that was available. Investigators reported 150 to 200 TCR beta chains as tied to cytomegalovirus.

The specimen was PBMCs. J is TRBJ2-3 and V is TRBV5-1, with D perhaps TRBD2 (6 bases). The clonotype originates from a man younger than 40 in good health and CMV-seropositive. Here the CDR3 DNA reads TGCGCCAGCAAGGAGGGGTACCTCAGTGGGAGCACAGATACGCAGTATTTT. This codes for CASKEGYLSGSTDTQYF.